What follows are 10 T cell receptor beta chains derived from one specimen sequenced in a study of blood T cell repertoires in COVID-19 (dated by TCRdb to about 2020). The library was prepared using the immunoSEQ multiplex PCR assay. Drawn from immuneACCESS, this table holds only the in-frame rearrangements with V and J called that TCRdb kept. Clones are partly lost; checked studies trace under half to an unresolved V gene and leave the rest unexplained. This sample gives a few hundred thousand clones in total; roughly 89% of them show up just once. The top ten clonotypes cover 0.85% to 0.95% of the sample. Sequencing input: peripheral blood. Receptors were obtained from a woman aged 40 to 50 who had recovered from COVID-19.

The chain uses TRBV19 and TRBJ2-2; D is uncertain. V lost 6 bases and J 4 bases, leaving 6 bases between the germline ends. Per the germline V gene, CDR1 is LNHDA and CDR2 is SQIVND (reference sequence). The CDR3 loop spans 12 amino acids. The CDR3 nucleotides are TGTGCCAGTAGGGTCGGCACCGGGGAGCTGTTTTTT. This translates into CASRVGTGELFF.

This clone was detected once. V usage is TRBV1 and J usage is TRBJ2-3; TRBD2, the table's D call, lacks a check against the DNA. TRBV1 is described as a pseudogene. This CDR3 contains 14 residues. DNA for the CDR3: TGCACCGATTGCCGGGGAGTAAGCACAGATACGCAGTATTTT. This sequence encodes CTDCRGVSTDTQYF.

The chain has TRBV9 and TRBJ2-7; D may be TRBD1 (6 bases). Trimming took off 4 bases at V and 5 bases at J, with 10 bases between the two ends. This CDR3 region has 12 residues. Per germline, CDR1 SGDLS and CDR2 YYNGEE. DNA of the CDR3: TGTGCCAGCAGCACCCGGGACAACGAGCAGTACTTC. Its translation is CASSTRDNEQYF.

The chain carries TRBV7-8 and TRBJ2-1; no firm D call. Trimming shortened V by 4 bases and J by 4 bases, and 5 bases separated the two germline ends. Germline lookup yields CDR1 SGHVS and CDR2 FQNEAQ. This CDR3 has 12 residues. The DNA of the CDR3 is TGTGCCAGCAGCTCCGGTTACAATGAGCAGTTCTTC. This encodes CASSSGYNEQFF.

In nucleotides, the CDR3 is TGTGCCAGCAGTCCGGGACAGAATAATGAAAAACTGTTTTTT. It specifies CASSPGQNNEKLFF. The rearrangement uses TRBV6-5 and TRBJ1-4; TRBD1 matches 7 bases. The CDR3 length is 14 residues. The germline gives CDR1 MNHEY, CDR2 SVGAGI. Trimming took 5 bases from V and 4 from J; bases not matched to a gene: 4.

The chain carries TRBV10-2 and TRBJ2-7; a possible D gene is TRBD1 (6 bases). From germline, CDR1 is WSHSY and CDR2 SAAADI. The CDR3 extends over 16 amino acids. With 3 bases removed from V and 3 bases from J, the gap between germline ends came to 18 bases. The CDR3 protein is CASSDLATQGGYEQYF. The CDR3 DNA sequence: TGCGCCAGCAGTGATTTGGCGACCCAAGGGGGCTACGAGCAGTACTTC.

The chain carries TRBV5-4 and TRBJ2-5; 8 bases line up with TRBD2. There are 16 residues in the CDR3. The ends lost 1 base at V and 5 bases at J; junction bases unmatched: 10. The germline V gene has CDR1 SGHNT and CDR2 YYREEE (reference sequence). The CDR3 loop reads CASSLLSGRAMETQYF. CDR3 nucleotides: TGTGCCAGCAGCTTGCTTTCCGGGAGGGCCATGGAGACCCAGTACTTC.

This chain connects TRBV5-4 to TRBJ2-1; 10 positions match TRBD1. The CDR3 spans 13 residues. The junction had 5 bases not matched to a gene; V was cut back by 7 bases and J by 7 bases. Germline V CDR1 and CDR2: SGHNT, YYREEE (reference sequence). The CDR3 protein is CASEGQGMNEQFF. In DNA, the CDR3 is TGTGCCAGCGAGGGACAGGGGATGAATGAGCAGTTCTTC.

V gene TRBV27 combines with J gene TRBJ2-7, with 8 bases identical to TRBD2. This CDR3 has 14 residues. J gave up 3 bases and V 8 bases, and 9 bases lay outside the gene matches. Germline CDR1 MNHEY, CDR2 SMNVEV (reference sequence). The CDR3 sequence is CASRQAGASYEQYF. The CDR3 DNA reads as TGTGCCAGCCGTCAAGCGGGAGCGAGCTACGAGCAGTACTTC.

This chain connects TRBV5-6 to TRBJ2-3; 13 bases are a match to TRBD2. This CDR3 region has 15 residues. Germline lookup yields CDR1 SGHDT and CDR2 YYEEEE. J was trimmed by 4 bases and V by 5 bases; bases with no gene match: 4. The CDR3 sequence is CASRLGLAGADTQYF. The CDR3 coding sequence is TGTGCCAGCAGACTCGGACTAGCGGGAGCAGATACGCAGTATTTT.